This entry lists 24 T cell receptor beta chains sequenced from one sample in a study of blood T cells in healthy people across ages (dated by TCRdb to between 2015 and 2017). The protocol used for the library was 5' RACE. Sequencing took place on an Illumina HiSeq 2500. The second PCR ran for about 6 to 12 cycles and used a J-beta primer mix along with a sample-barcoded 5' primer. TCRdb handled the public reads itself, with Q25 trimming in fastp and clone calling in MiXCR, and kept productive beta chains. Identical CDR3 proteins give one entry, which carries the most common genes and DNA. The sample profile shows hundreds of thousands of distinct CDR3 sequences; around 45% of them were found once. The ten largest clonotypes hold about a sixth of the sample. The sequenced sample consisted of blood. The receptors were gathered from a man older than 75 in good health.

This clonotype was picked up a small number of times. The V call is TRBV29-1, the J call TRBJ1-1; D perhaps matches TRBD1 (5 bases). The CDR3 loop spans 12 amino acids. Germline lookup yields CDR1 SQVTM and CDR2 ANQGSEA. The V and J ends lost 7 bases and 4 bases respectively, with 13 bases between them. This chain's CDR3 is CSAPAQGTEAFF. CDR3 bases: TGCAGCGCCCCGGCTCAGGGCACTGAAGCTTTCTTT.

On this clonotype: This clone may be a read error of a much larger clone one base away. V and J are TRBV28 and TRBJ2-5, with 11 nucleotides matching TRBD2. CDR1 and CDR2 (germline): MDHEN, SYDVKM. The length of the CDR3 is 15 residues. V shed 3 bases and J 11 bases; nucleotides not matched to a gene: 11. This chain's CDR3 is CASSFRASGRREQYF. The CDR3 DNA reads as TGTGCCAGCAGTTTTAGGGCTAGCGGGAGGCGGGAGCAGTACTTC.

Only a few counts were recorded for this clonotype. This rearrangement joins TRBV7-2 to TRBJ2-7; TRBD1 matches at 8 bases. The CDR3 spans 15 residues. CDR1 is SGHTA and CDR2 is FQGNSA in the germline V gene. Trimming took 5 bases from V and 4 from J; bases not matched to a gene: 10. This chain's CDR3 is CASSLRGTGTYEQYF. As DNA, the CDR3 is TGTGCCAGCAGCCTGAGAGGGACAGGAACATACGAGCAGTACTTC. Supplemented by reference TRBV7-2 and TRBJ2-7, the full variable domain reads GAGVSQSPSNKVTEKGKDVELRCDPISGHTALYWYRQSLGQGLEFLIYFQGNSAPDKSGLPSDRFSAERTGGSVSTLTIQRTQQEDSAVYLCASSLRGTGTYEQYFGPGTRLTVT.

This chain connects TRBV27 to TRBJ2-7; possible D gene TRBD2, 6 bases. The V gene's germline CDR1 is MNHEY and CDR2 SMNVEV (reference sequence). The CDR3 extends over 15 amino acids. The V and J ends lost 5 bases and 7 bases respectively, with 21 bases between them. DNA for the CDR3: TGTGCCAGCAGTCGAGGGGTAACGGGAGTCAATGAGCAGTACTTC. Amino acids: CASSRGVTGVNEQYF.

The chain is built from TRBV12-3 or TRBV12-4 and TRBJ2-7; D gene uncertain. The germline V and J ends were trimmed by 2 bases and 7 bases, with 9 bases remaining between them. CDR3 length equals 12 residues. CDR3 protein: CASSLWVSEQYF. CDR3 nucleotides: TGTGCCAGCAGTTTATGGGTGAGTGAGCAGTACTTC.

This clonotype appeared a few times. The chain joins TRBV20-1 to TRBJ1-5; D is undetermined. The CDR3 has 13 residues. CDR1 is DFQATT, CDR2 SNEGSKA, per germline (reference sequence). With 6 bases removed from V and 0 bases from J, the gap between germline ends came to 9 bases. CDR3 sequence reads: CSAYRDSNQPQHF. The CDR3 DNA is TGCAGTGCCTACAGAGATAGCAATCAGCCCCAGCATTTT.

This clonotype was observed a handful of times. One end of the junction fails to match germline, which may point to a read error. V gene TRBV7-7 combines with J gene TRBJ2-3; 7 bases match TRBD2. The CDR3 has 17 amino acids. Germline loops: CDR1 SSHAT, CDR2 FNYEAQ (reference sequence). CDR3 in amino acids: CASSSLGGPYGTDTQYF. CDR3 in DNA: TGTGCTAGCAGCTCACTGGGAGGGCCTTATGGCACAGATACGCAGTATTTT.

Turning to this clonotype: This may come from a read error, since a much larger clone is one base off. V gene TRBV20-1 combines with J gene TRBJ2-5; tentative D call: TRBD2 (5 bases). The DNA end is more similar to TRBJ2-7, so the J call may be wrong. CDR3 length: 15 amino acids. Per the germline V gene, CDR1 is DFQATT and CDR2 is SNEGSKA (reference sequence). The CDR3 region is CSARDPYGNSYEQYF. The CDR3 nucleotides are TGCAGTGCTAGAGACCCATACGGGAACAGCTACGAGCAGTACTTC.

Remarks on this clonotype: The junction does not match germline at one end; this may be a read error. The V gene is TRBV12-3 or TRBV12-4, the J gene TRBJ2-2, with 10 bases identical to TRBD2. This CDR3 has 16 amino acids. CDR3 sequence: CARRWGAGGRTGELFF. The CDR3 nucleotides are TGTGCCCGCAGGTGGGGAGCGGGAGGGCGCACCGGGGAGCTGTTTTTT.

The gene calls are TRBV27 and TRBJ1-2, with D possibly TRBD1 on 5 matching bases. The CDR3 contains 14 residues. The V gene's germline CDR1 is MNHEY and CDR2 SMNVEV (reference sequence). Trimming left V 3 bases short and J 7 bases short, with 15 bases between. The CDR3 is CASSFLFGTSGYTF. CDR3 coding DNA: TGTGCCAGCAGTTTCCTCTTTGGGACGTCTGGCTACACCTTC.

The rearrangement links TRBV9 to TRBJ2-6; TRBD1 agrees at 8 bases. The CDR3 contains 16 residues. Looked up from germline, CDR1 is SGDLS and CDR2 is YYNGEE. V lost 4 bases and J lost 3; bases outside the gene matches: 6. DNA of the CDR3: TGTGCCAGCAGCACCCGGACAGGGTATGGGGCCAACGTCCTGACTTTC. Its protein product is CASSTRTGYGANVLTF.

The V gene is TRBV7-2, the J gene TRBJ2-1; the match to TRBD2 covers 10 bases. The germline gives CDR1 SGHTA, CDR2 FQGNSA. Trimming took 7 bases from V and 7 from J; bases not matched to a gene: 13. This CDR3 contains 16 residues. The CDR3 region has the DNA TGTGCCAGCACTCTGCCGGGACGAGCGGGAGGGAATGAGCAGTTCTTC. This translates into CASTLPGRAGGNEQFF.

This clonotype was detected only once. The chain is built from TRBV6-6 and TRBJ2-7, with 12 bases aligning to TRBD2. The CDR3 has 15 amino acids. The junction had 10 bases not matched to a gene; V was cut back by 8 bases and J by 5 bases. Germline V gives CDR1 MNHNY, CDR2 SVGAGI (reference sequence). This chain's CDR3 is CASRSLAGGPNEQYF. As DNA, the CDR3 is TGTGCCAGCCGGTCACTAGCGGGAGGTCCTAACGAGCAGTACTTC.

V and J are TRBV10-3 and TRBJ1-5; no clear D gene. The germline CDR1 and CDR2 sequences are ENHRY and SYGVKD. The CDR3 contains 16 residues. V lost 0 bases and J 2 bases, leaving 11 bases between the germline ends. The CDR3 here is CAISESKGPGNQPQHF. CDR3 nucleotide sequence: TGTGCCATCAGTGAGTCGAAGGGCCCAGGCAATCAGCCCCAGCATTTT.

Ten or more counts support this clonotype. The V and J genes are TRBV7-2 and TRBJ2-3; maybe TRBD2 (6 bases). The CDR3 loop spans 14 amino acids. V shed 0 bases and J shed 4 bases, with 8 bases lying between them. Germline V gives CDR1 SGHTA, CDR2 FQGNSA. The CDR3 loop is CASSLAGDSDTQYF. The CDR3 bases are TGTGCCAGCAGCTTAGCTGGGGACTCAGATACGCAGTATTTT.

Comment on this clonotype: This could be a read error, since a much larger clone is one nucleotide away. The genes are TRBV10-3 and TRBJ2-1; the D gene is possibly TRBD1 (6 bases). The CDR3 spans 14 residues. CDR1 and CDR2 (germline): ENHRY, SYGVKD. V was cut by 2 bases and J by 10 bases, with 15 bases left in between. The CDR3 reads CAISETTGTYEQFF. The CDR3 coding sequence is TGTGCCATCAGTGAGACAACAGGGACCTACGAGCAGTTCTTC.

This clonotype was detected only a few times. This chain links TRBV4-2 with TRBJ1-1; 10 bases are a match to TRBD1. Germline CDR1 reads LGHNA; CDR2 reads YNFKEQ. This CDR3 comprises 15 residues. V was pared by 2 bases and J by 6 bases, with 6 bases of the junction left unmatched. The CDR3 spells CASSQNPGQGSEAFF. CDR3 nucleotides: TGTGCCAGCAGCCAAAACCCGGGACAGGGGTCTGAAGCTTTCTTT.

V usage is TRBV25-1 and J usage is TRBJ1-4, with D unresolved. V was cut by 4 bases and J by 6 bases, with 6 bases left in between. Germline assignment: CDR1 MGHDK and CDR2 SYGVNS. This CDR3 contains 12 residues. The CDR3 nucleotides are TGTGCCAGCAGTGCTTATGATGAAAAACTGTTTTTT. Its translation: CASSAYDEKLFF. Supplemented by reference TRBV25-1 and TRBJ1-4, the full variable domain reads EADIYQTPRYLVIGTGKKITLECSQTMGHDKMYWYQQDPGMELHLIHYSYGVNSTEKGDLSSESTVSRIRTEHFPLTLESARPSHTSQYLCASSAYDEKLFFGSGTQLSVL.

The chain has TRBV5-1 and TRBJ2-5; perhaps TRBD2 as D (6 bases). Germline V CDR1 and CDR2: SGHRS, YFSETQ. Trimming removed 0 bases at V and 11 bases at J, with 20 bases between. The CDR3 is 15 amino acids. CDR3 protein: CASSLGTDYGREQYF. CDR3 bases: TGCGCCAGCAGCTTGGGGACCGACTACGGTCGGGAGCAGTACTTC.

This clonotype was counted only a few times. The chain joins TRBV3-1 to TRBJ2-1; D gene unclear. With 0 bases removed from V and 5 bases from J, the gap between germline ends came to 8 bases. This CDR3 region has 14 residues. The V gene's germline CDR1 is LGHDT and CDR2 YNNKEL (reference sequence). The CDR3 sequence: CASSQDGTHNEQFF. The CDR3 DNA follows: TGTGCCAGCAGCCAAGATGGCACCCACAATGAGCAGTTCTTC.

This clonotype was found a few times. This chain joins TRBV7-3 and TRBJ2-1, with a possible D match to TRBD2 (6 bases). The CDR3 consists of 15 residues. The germline V gene has CDR1 SGHTA and CDR2 FQGTGA. V lost 2 bases and J 6 bases, leaving 14 bases between the germline ends. CDR3 sequence (DNA): TGTGCCAGCAGCTTAGAGGAGGGGAGCCCCAATGAGCAGTTCTTC. Translation: CASSLEEGSPNEQFF.

The sample holds many counts of this clonotype. The chain is built from TRBV28 and TRBJ2-1, with TRBD2 as a possible D gene (6 bases). V gave up 6 bases and J gave up 8 bases, with 20 bases separating them. Germline V CDR1 and CDR2: MDHEN, SYDVKM. The CDR3 consists of 15 residues. CDR3 sequence reads: CASSPPSEGLDEQFF. The CDR3 bases are TGTGCCAGCAGCCCCCCTTCGGAGGGCCTCGATGAGCAGTTCTTC.

The chain is built from TRBV5-4 and TRBJ2-3, with TRBD1 matching over 7 bases. The CDR3 has 15 residues. The junction had 6 bases not matched to a gene; V was cut back by 5 bases and J by 0 bases. The germline V gene has CDR1 SGHNT and CDR2 YYREEE (reference sequence). CDR3 bases: TGTGCCAGCAGGCGCGACAGGGATAGCACAGATACGCAGTATTTT. The encoded protein is CASRRDRDSTDTQYF.

CDR3 sequence: CSVGQATANEQYF. CDR3 bases: TGCAGCGTTGGACAGGCCACGGCCAATGAGCAGTACTTC. This sequence joins TRBV29-1 and TRBJ2-7, with D tentatively TRBD1 (6 bases). The CDR3 runs to 13 residues. The ends were cut back, 4 bases at V and 7 bases at J, with 17 bases in the middle. Germline V gene data show CDR1 as SQVTM and CDR2 as ANQGSEA.